Following are 28 T cell receptor beta chains from one sample sequenced in a study of T cells in Graves' hyperthyroidism and ophthalmopathy. RNA transcripts gave rise to amplified TCR beta CDR3 regions. The TCR CDR3 was amplified in a first-round RT-PCR using the HTBI primer set. MiXCR was run by TCRdb on the multiplex PCR reads, yielding one entry per CDR3 protein. This table has over 250,000 distinct CDR3 sequences, approximately 15% appearing once. The source material was blood. The receptors originated from a woman aged 40 to 50 with Graves' ophthalmopathy.

This clonotype was detected ten times or more. V usage is TRBV25-1 and J usage is TRBJ1-1; D is possibly TRBD1 (6 bases). The CDR3 spans 12 residues. Germline V gene data show CDR1 as MGHDK and CDR2 as SYGVNS. Trimming removed 5 bases at V and 5 bases at J, with 9 bases between. CDR3 bases: TGTGCCAGCAGTAACACAGGGACTGAAGCTTTCTTT. Translating it yields CASSNTGTEAFF.

This clonotype showed up many times. This rearrangement joins TRBV11-1 to TRBJ2-2, with D unclear. The CDR3 extends over 16 amino acids. Germline loops: CDR1 SGHAT, CDR2 FQDESV (reference sequence). V lost 2 bases to trimming and J lost 7 bases, with 17 bases between them. The CDR3 is CASSLRAASMGGELFF. DNA for the CDR3: TGTGCCAGCAGCTTACGCGCAGCGTCTATGGGCGGGGAGCTGTTTTTT.

This clonotype has a handful of counts. This chain links TRBV5-6 with TRBJ2-5; D is possibly TRBD2 (5 bases). V was clipped by 5 bases and J by 5 bases, with 16 bases between them. CDR1 is SGHDT, CDR2 YYEEEE, per germline. The CDR3 has 14 amino acids. In DNA form, the CDR3 reads TGTGCCAGCAGTGAGCGGATTAGAGGGGAGACCCAGTACTTC. It encodes CASSERIRGETQYF.

This rearrangement joins TRBV20-1 to TRBJ2-1; possible D gene TRBD2, 6 bases. Germline-derived CDR1 and CDR2 are DFQATT and SNEGSKA (reference sequence). There are 16 residues in the CDR3. Trimming removed 6 bases from V and 5 bases from J, with 23 bases in between. CDR3 residues: CSAPKIGGIRNNEQFF. CDR3 nucleotides: TGCAGTGCCCCCAAAATTGGCGGGATACGGAACAATGAGCAGTTCTTC.

Many counts were recorded for this clonotype. The chain recombines TRBV6-1 with TRBJ2-7; TRBD1 is a possible D gene (5 bases). The CDR3 has 14 residues. V was shortened by 8 bases and J by 2 bases, with 16 bases between the two germline ends. CDR1 is MNHNS, CDR2 SASEGT, per germline. CDR3 nucleotide sequence: TGTGCCAGCCGAGACTTGACAGCCACCTACGAGCAGTACTTC. This gives the protein CASRDLTATYEQYF.

This clonotype was counted only a few times. The CDR3 here is CASSSLVDTGELFF. CDR3 in DNA: TGTGCCAGCAGCTCACTAGTCGACACCGGGGAGCTGTTTTTT. This chain links TRBV11-1 with TRBJ2-2; the D gene is possibly TRBD2 (5 bases). This CDR3 spans 14 amino acids. V lost 4 bases to trimming and J lost 3 bases, with 9 bases between them. Germline loops: CDR1 SGHAT, CDR2 FQDESV (reference sequence).

In its sample, this clonotype was seen a few times. The genes are TRBV9 and TRBJ2-1; 7 bases line up with TRBD2. The CDR3 is 15 amino acids. The junction had 8 bases not matched to a gene; V was cut back by 0 bases and J by 8 bases. Germline CDR1 reads SGDLS; CDR2 reads YYNGEE. DNA for the CDR3: TGTGCCAGCAGCGTAGCTGGCGGGAGAGGTGATGAGCAGTTCTTC. As protein: CASSVAGGRGDEQFF.

This clonotype was recorded a few times. As DNA, the CDR3 is TGTGCCAGCAGCTTAGCAACCCGACAGGGGGCTTTTGGCTACACCTTC. Protein sequence: CASSLATRQGAFGYTF. The chain has TRBV11-2 and TRBJ1-2; 10 positions agree with TRBD1. This CDR3 has 16 amino acids. CDR1 and CDR2 from the germline V gene are SGHAT and FQNNGV. V was pared by 1 base and J by 7 bases, with 9 bases of the junction left unmatched. The full variable domain, completed using reference TRBV11-2 and TRBJ1-2, is EAGVAQSPRYKIIEKRQSVAFWCNPISGHATLYWYQQILGQGPKLLIQFQNNGVVDDSQLPKDRFSAERLKGVDSTLKIQPAKLEDSAVYLCASSLATRQGAFGYTFGSGTRLTVV.

The chain joins TRBV19 to TRBJ2-1; 9 nucleotides agree with TRBD2. The germline gives CDR1 LNHDA, CDR2 SQIVND (reference sequence). This CDR3 spans 16 amino acids. Germline trimming cut 4 bases from V and 4 bases from J; bases unmatched to any gene: 8. The DNA of the CDR3 is TGTGCCAGTAGTAACGGAGCGGGAGGTCGGTACAATGAGCAGTTCTTC. Its translation is CASSNGAGGRYNEQFF.

This clonotype was seen only a few times. This chain connects TRBV7-8 to TRBJ2-2; 7 bases match TRBD2. The CDR3 sequence is 15 residues long. Germline trimming cut 5 bases from V and 6 bases from J; bases unmatched to any gene: 9. Germline V gene sequence: CDR1 SGHVS, CDR2 FQNEAQ. CDR3 in amino acids: CASSITEGGAGELFF. CDR3 nucleotide sequence: TGTGCCAGCAGCATAACGGAGGGAGGGGCCGGGGAGCTGTTTTTT. The whole variable domain, remainder taken from reference TRBV7-8 and TRBJ2-2, is GAGVSQSPRYKVAKRGQDVALRCDPISGHVSLFWYQQALGQGPEFLTYFQNEAQLDKSGLPSDRFFAERPEGSVSTLKIQRTQQEDSAVYLCASSITEGGAGELFFGEGSRLTVL.

This clonotype was counted at least ten times. The chain has TRBV6-2 or TRBV6-3 and TRBJ1-5; no firm D call. Trimming took 6 bases from V and 1 from J, leaving 7 bases between them. Germline loops: CDR1 MNHEY, CDR2 SVGEGT. This CDR3 is 13 amino acids long. The CDR3 region is CASRTSSNQPQHF. For the CDR3, the DNA is TGTGCCAGCAGGACCTCAAGCAATCAGCCCCAGCATTTT.

The DNA for the CDR3 is TGCAGTGCTAGGAGCCCCTCAACAGGGTCCGACGAGCAGTACTTC. Amino acids: CSARSPSTGSDEQYF. The chain recombines TRBV20-1 with TRBJ2-7; D may be TRBD1 (6 bases). In germline, CDR1 is DFQATT, CDR2 SNEGSKA (reference sequence). The CDR3 sequence is 15 residues long. The V gene lost 3 bases and the J gene lost 5 bases, with 20 bases spanning the gap.

A few counts support this clonotype. This rearrangement joins TRBV19 to TRBJ2-7; D unclear. Trimming cost V 3 bases and J 3 bases, with 9 bases left between them. Germline V gene sequence: CDR1 LNHDA, CDR2 SQIVND (reference sequence). This CDR3 comprises 13 residues. The CDR3 nucleotides read TGTGCCAGTAGTATTTATATGGACTACGAGCAGTACTTC. This codes for CASSIYMDYEQYF.

This clonotype was seen repeatedly, ten times or more. One end of the junction fails to match germline, which may point to a read error. The J gene is TRBJ2-3, the V gene TRBV2; 10 nucleotides match TRBD2. The CDR3 sequence is 13 residues long. Germline CDR1 SNHLY, CDR2 FYNNEI. The CDR3 region has the DNA TGTGCCGGCAGGGGGACTAGCGTAGATACGCAGTATTTT. Its protein product is CAGRGTSVDTQYF.

The chain couples TRBV7-6 to TRBJ2-1, with TRBD2 matching 12 bases. CDR3 size: 16 residues. CDR1 SGHVS and CDR2 FNYEAQ come from the germline V gene. The junction had 6 bases not matched to a gene; V was cut back by 3 bases and J by 6 bases. CDR3 region: CASSLRTSGMVNEQFF. In nucleotides, the CDR3 is TGTGCCAGCAGCTTGCGGACTAGCGGGATGGTCAATGAGCAGTTCTTC.

This clonotype was counted ten times or more. The chain combines TRBV20-1 with TRBJ2-4; 8 nucleotides agree with TRBD1. This CDR3 has 14 amino acids. The germline CDR1 and CDR2 sequences are DFQATT and SNEGSKA (reference sequence). The J segment lost 5 bases and the V segment lost 1 base, leaving 4 bases of the junction unmatched. The CDR3 protein is CSARGSGQENIQYF. The CDR3 nucleotides are TGCAGTGCTAGAGGGTCGGGACAGGAAAACATTCAGTACTTC.

As for this clonotype: A much more abundant neighbour one base away suggests this may be a read error. The chain carries TRBV24-1 and TRBJ2-5; D uncertain. In germline, CDR1 is KGHDR, CDR2 SFDVKD. CDR3 length: 11 residues. The CDR3 coding sequence is TGTGCCACCAATGATATCGTGACCCAGTACTTC. It specifies CATNDIVTQYF.

This clonotype was counted a few times. The genes are TRBV2 and TRBJ1-6, with D unclear. CDR3 length equals 15 residues. Per the germline V gene, CDR1 is SNHLY and CDR2 is FYNNEI. The V and J ends lost 4 bases and 0 bases respectively, with 7 bases between them. This chain's CDR3 is CASSVVSSYNSPLHF. CDR3 bases: TGTGCCAGCAGTGTTGTGAGCTCCTATAATTCACCCCTCCACTTT.

About this clonotype: This may stem from a read error, because a much larger clone lies one nucleotide away. Without the conserved terminal phenylalanine or tryptophan, this CDR3 likely stems from a read error. This chain joins TRBV3-1 and TRBJ2-7, with 7 bases that match TRBD2. Trimming removed 5 bases from V and 0 bases from J; junction bases left unmatched: 4. The CDR3 extends over 14 amino acids. Per germline, CDR1 LGHDT and CDR2 YNNKEL (reference sequence). This chain's CDR3 is CASSKSGNSYEQYL. As DNA, the CDR3 is TGTGCCAGCAGCAAGAGCGGGAACTCCTACGAGCAGTACCTC.

This clonotype was seen many times. The chain links TRBV7-2 to TRBJ2-1, with a weak D call TRBD1 (6 bases). The CDR3 runs 15 residues. Germline V gives CDR1 SGHTA, CDR2 FQGNSA. V was trimmed by 3 bases and J by 0 bases, leaving 9 bases between them. The CDR3 sequence: CASSFQGSSYNEQFF. In DNA, the CDR3 is TGTGCCAGCAGCTTTCAGGGGAGCTCCTACAATGAGCAGTTCTTC.

This clonotype was detected many times. The chain joins TRBV6-2 or TRBV6-3 to TRBJ2-1; unclear D gene. Germline V gives CDR1 MNHEY, CDR2 SVGEGT. The CDR3 has 13 residues. Trimming removed 0 bases from V and 9 bases from J, with 9 bases in between. CDR3 protein: CASSYSISGEQFF. The CDR3 region has the DNA TGTGCCAGCAGTTACTCGATTAGTGGTGAGCAGTTCTTC.

This clonotype was picked up many times. The genes are TRBV24-1 and TRBJ1-1; D unclear. Trimming shortened V by 4 bases and J by 6 bases, and 11 bases separated the two germline ends. The CDR3 has 13 amino acids. In germline, CDR1 is KGHDR, CDR2 SFDVKD. CDR3 nucleotides: TGTGCCACCAGTGACCGGTTAATGGCTGAAGCTTTCTTT. Translation: CATSDRLMAEAFF.

Many counts were recorded for this clonotype. The chain couples TRBV27 to TRBJ2-1; 10 bases align to TRBD2. From germline, CDR1 is MNHEY and CDR2 SMNVEV (reference sequence). The CDR3 runs to 15 residues. V was pared by 4 bases and J by 3 bases, with 3 bases of the junction left unmatched. As DNA, the CDR3 is TGTGCCAGCAGTTCAGTAGCGGGGGGCTACAATGAGCAGTTCTTC. Protein: CASSSVAGGYNEQFF.

In its sample, this clonotype was seen many times. The chain has TRBV20-1 and TRBJ2-3; 7 bases line up with TRBD2. From germline, CDR1 is DFQATT and CDR2 SNEGSKA (reference sequence). V shed 3 bases and J 1 base; nucleotides not matched to a gene: 4. There are 14 residues in the CDR3. CDR3 loop: CSARGGGGTDTQYF. The CDR3 bases are TGCAGTGCTAGGGGGGGGGGAGGCACAGATACGCAGTATTTT.

This rearrangement joins TRBV19 to TRBJ1-1; D gene unclear. CDR1 is LNHDA and CDR2 is SQIVND in the germline V gene (reference sequence). V was cut by 4 bases and J by 10 bases, with 22 bases left in between. The CDR3 runs to 15 residues. In nucleotides, the CDR3 is TGTGCCAGTAGTACCATCAGTGACGTCTTTGCAGGAGCTTTCTTT. Translating it yields CASSTISDVFAGAFF.

The chain is built from TRBV5-4 and TRBJ2-5; 8 nucleotides agree with TRBD2. CDR3 length equals 14 residues. CDR1 and CDR2 (germline): SGHNT, YYREEE (reference sequence). V was pared by 5 bases and J by 3 bases, with 6 bases of the junction left unmatched. This CDR3 reads CASRHSGNKETQYF. CDR3 DNA sequence: TGTGCCAGCAGACATAGCGGGAATAAAGAGACCCAGTACTTC.

The chain has TRBV3-1 and TRBJ2-3; TRBD1 aligns across 8 bases. The V and J ends lost 4 bases and 1 base, in that order; junction bases with no gene match: 4. CDR1 is LGHDT, CDR2 YNNKEL, per germline (reference sequence). The CDR3 loop spans 15 amino acids. This CDR3 reads CASSPLGQGTDTQYF. The CDR3 DNA reads as TGTGCCAGCAGCCCCTTGGGACAGGGCACAGATACGCAGTATTTT.

The table lists this clonotype with many counts. V gene TRBV6-2 or TRBV6-3 combines with J gene TRBJ1-2; D gene ambiguous. CDR3 length: 15 amino acids. CDR1 and CDR2 from the germline V gene are MNHEY and SVGEGT. Trimming cost V 0 bases and J 3 bases, with 11 bases left between them. The CDR3 sequence is CASSYSSKGDYGYTF. CDR3 bases: TGTGCCAGCAGTTACTCGTCCAAGGGCGACTATGGCTACACCTTC.